The rows below give T cell receptor beta chains drawn from one sample of a study of CD8 T cells in Susac syndrome. TCRdb redid the calling of the immunoSEQ multiplex PCR reads with MiXCR, one entry per CDR3 protein. The sample lists about 210,000 distinct CDR3 sequences; roughly 93% were seen once. The sample consisted of CD4+ T cells from PBMCs. The receptors originated from a human donor with Susac syndrome. Both conserved end residues are part of each CDR3. The D gene is left open where the match is weak. Some rows mark clone size as missing; the rest say once, few, many or name a class of expanded clone.

J,V,size,D,CDR3,DNA
TRBJ1-2,TRBV28,.,TRBD1,CASSANRGFYGYTF,TGTGCCAGCAGTGCGAACAGGGGGTTTTATGGCTACACCTTC
TRBJ2-7,TRBV5-6,.,.,CASSHYTGQATYEQYF,TGTGCCAGCAGCCATTACACTGGGCAGGCGACCTACGAGCAGTACTTC
TRBJ2-1,TRBV20-1,.,.,CSARLLRGGSYNEQFF,TGCAGTGCTAGACTATTACGGGGCGGATCTTACAATGAGCAGTTCTTC
TRBJ1-1,TRBV2,.,TRBD1,CASSHRDSEAFF,TGTGCCAGCAGCCACCGGGACAGTGAAGCTTTCTTT
TRBJ2-7,TRBV29-1,.,.,CSVGGARGDEQYF,TGCAGCGTTGGGGGGGCAAGGGGCGACGAGCAGTACTTC
TRBJ1-2,TRBV5-5,.,.,CASSYGVGYGYTF,TGTGCCAGCAGCTACGGAGTTGGGTATGGCTACACCTTC
TRBJ1-1,TRBV9,.,.,CASSRGAGTEAFF,TGTGCCAGCAGTCGGGGCGCGGGGACTGAAGCTTTCTTT
TRBJ1-2,TRBV20-1,.,.,CSAATANYGYTF,TGCAGTGCCGCGACAGCGAACTATGGCTACACCTTC
TRBJ2-2,TRBV4-3,.,.,CASSQGSRGGESEPFF,TGCGCCAGCAGCCAAGGTTCAAGGGGAGGAGAGTCGGAGCCGTTTTTT
TRBJ2-1,TRBV20-1,once,TRBD2,CSALSGGGNEQFF,TGCAGTGCTCTTAGCGGGGGGGGCAATGAGCAGTTCTTC
TRBJ2-2,TRBV30,.,TRBD1,CAWSPGQVTGELFF,TGTGCCTGGAGCCCGGGACAGGTCACCGGGGAGCTGTTTTTT
TRBJ2-1,TRBV12-3/TRBV12-4,.,.,CASSPPWNSYNEQFF,TGTGCCAGCAGCCCGCCGTGGAACTCCTACAATGAGCAGTTCTTC
TRBJ2-3,TRBV3-1,once,.,CASSQGGDTQYF,TGTGCCAGCAGCCAAGGGGGGGATACGCAGTATTTT
TRBJ2-1,TRBV7-3,.,.,CASSSSMGNNEQFF,TGTGCCAGCAGCTCTTCGATGGGCAACAATGAGCAGTTCTTC
TRBJ1-6,TRBV10-3,.,.,CAISESRGSPLHF,TGTGCCATCAGTGAGTCGAGGGGTTCACCCCTCCACTTT
TRBJ2-1,TRBV5-1,.,.,CASSLVSAGAGQFF,TGCGCCAGCAGCTTGGTGTCTGCGGGGGCGGGGCAGTTCTTC
TRBJ1-2,TRBV7-9,.,.,CASSLGWGNYGYTF,TGTGCCAGCAGCTTAGGGTGGGGGAACTATGGCTACACCTTC
TRBJ1-2,TRBV5-4,once,TRBD1,CASSSQSQGGYGYTF,TGTGCCAGCAGCTCACAATCGCAGGGGGGTTATGGCTACACCTTC
TRBJ1-4,TRBV24-1,.,.,CATVDTGGEKLFF,TGTGCCACCGTCGACACGGGTGGGGAAAAACTGTTTTTT
TRBJ2-7,TRBV20-1,.,TRBD2,CSAIGSGTTYEQYF,TGCAGTGCCATTGGCTCCGGGACTACTTACGAGCAGTACTTC
TRBJ1-4,TRBV30,.,.,CAWSAGTDEKLFF,TGTGCCTGGAGTGCGGGGACGGATGAAAAACTGTTTTTT
TRBJ2-2,TRBV9,.,.,CASRYGSTGELFF,TGTGCCAGCAGGTACGGAAGTACCGGGGAGCTGTTTTTT
TRBJ2-2,TRBV4-2,.,TRBD2,CASSQDVGGANTGELFF,TGTGCCAGCAGCCAAGATGTGGGGGGGGCGAACACCGGGGAGCTGTTTTTT
TRBJ2-7,TRBV9,.,.,CASSSSRRQYF,TGTGCCAGCAGCTCCTCCAGGAGGCAGTACTTC
TRBJ2-7,TRBV20-1,.,.,CSLMTGFYEQYF,TGCAGCCTCATGACAGGATTCTACGAGCAGTACTTC
TRBJ1-1,TRBV12-3/TRBV12-4,.,.,CASSLGINTEAFF,TGTGCCAGCAGTTTGGGGATCAACACTGAAGCTTTCTTT
TRBJ2-7,TRBV10-3,.,TRBD1,CAISSLGQGLLNYEQYF,TGTGCCATCAGTTCCTTAGGACAGGGACTTCTGAACTACGAGCAGTACTTC
TRBJ2-1,TRBV7-2,once,.,CASSGTGPTYNEQFF,TGTGCCAGCAGCGGAACGGGACCCACCTACAATGAGCAGTTCTTC
TRBJ2-5,TRBV5-4,.,TRBD2,CASSSGLAGAKETQYF,TGTGCCAGCAGCTCCGGACTAGCGGGTGCCAAAGAGACCCAGTACTTC
TRBJ1-5,TRBV7-8,few,.,CASSLAAGLGNQPQHF,TGTGCCAGCAGCTTAGCGGCAGGCCTCGGCAATCAGCCCCAGCATTTT
TRBJ1-2,TRBV7-2,.,.,CASSPGANYGYTF,TGTGCCAGCAGTCCTGGGGCGAACTATGGCTACACCTTC
TRBJ1-2,TRBV4-2,.,.,CASSQGVGGGYGYTF,TGTGCCAGCAGCCAGGGGGTCGGGGGAGGCTATGGCTACACCTTC
TRBJ1-1,TRBV28,.,.,CASTSSRAGRKNTEAFF,TGTGCCAGCACCTCGAGCCGGGCAGGTCGTAAGAACACTGAAGCTTTCTTT
TRBJ2-2,TRBV6-1,.,.,CASSEEGLATGELFF,TGTGCCAGCAGTGAAGAGGGGTTGGCCACCGGGGAGCTGTTTTTT
TRBJ1-1,TRBV6-5,.,TRBD1,CASSYFGDRGPGNTEAFF,TGTGCCAGCAGTTATTTCGGCGACAGGGGGCCGGGGAACACTGAAGCTTTCTTT
TRBJ2-5,TRBV30,.,.,CAWSRQGEETQYF,TGTGCCTGGAGTAGGCAGGGAGAGGAGACCCAGTACTTC
TRBJ1-2,TRBV27,once,.,CASRGQINRYTF,TGTGCCAGCAGAGGGCAGATTAATCGCTACACCTTC
TRBJ1-2,TRBV4-2,once,TRBD1,CASSHSNGQGRANYGYTF,TGTGCCAGCAGCCATTCCAACGGACAGGGCCGAGCTAACTATGGCTACACCTTC
TRBJ2-7,TRBV2,.,.,CASSEVRRSGEQYF,TGTGCCAGCAGTGAAGTGAGGAGATCGGGCGAGCAGTACTTC
TRBJ2-1,TRBV9,.,.,CASSVDGHLYNEQFF,TGTGCCAGCAGCGTAGATGGACATCTTTACAATGAGCAGTTCTTC
TRBJ2-5,TRBV5-4,.,.,CASQIGRNQETQYF,TGTGCCAGCCAGATTGGACGGAACCAAGAGACCCAGTACTTC
TRBJ2-7,TRBV20-1,few,.,CSVGRDYEQYF,TGCAGTGTCGGCAGAGACTACGAGCAGTACTTC
TRBJ2-5,TRBV4-2,.,.,CASSPGTSGLETQYF,TGTGCCAGCAGCCCAGGAACCTCGGGGTTAGAGACCCAGTACTTC
TRBJ2-3,TRBV5-1,.,.,CASSLGTSTDTQYF,TGCGCCAGCAGCTTGGGGACATCGACAGATACGCAGTATTTT
TRBJ1-5,TRBV5-4,.,.,CASSLQGRQPQHF,TGTGCCAGCAGCTTGCAAGGGCGACAGCCCCAGCATTTT
TRBJ2-3,TRBV14,.,.,CASSQRAEGLTDTQYF,TGTGCCAGCAGCCAAAGGGCCGAGGGACTCACAGATACGCAGTATTTT
TRBJ1-2,TRBV12-3/TRBV12-4,.,TRBD1,CASSPTGTGAKGYTF,TGTGCCAGCAGCCCCACCGGGACAGGGGCGAAGGGCTACACCTTC
TRBJ1-5,TRBV20-1,once,.,CSARDTGRSNQPQHF,TGCAGTGCTAGAGACACAGGGAGGAGCAATCAGCCCCAGCATTTT
TRBJ1-1,TRBV12-3/TRBV12-4,.,TRBD1,CASSLAIQGAGNTEAFF,TGTGCCAGCAGTTTAGCGATTCAGGGGGCGGGGAACACTGAAGCTTTCTTT
TRBJ2-3,TRBV27,.,TRBD1,CASSLTRQGHTDTQYF,TGTGCCAGCAGCTTGACCAGACAGGGCCACACAGATACGCAGTATTTT
TRBJ1-5,TRBV18,.,.,CASSPHKEQPQHF,TGTGCCAGCTCACCACACAAGGAACAGCCCCAGCATTTT